This T cell receptor beta chain was observed in a study of radiotherapy plus CTLA-4 blockade in lung cancer (dated by TCRdb to 2016 to 2019). For context, the study as a whole: Objective responses occurred in 15% to 20% of enrolled patients, and over 30% achieved disease control.

In this study, focal radiation therapy paired with CTLA-4 blockade (ipilimumab) was tested in patients who had chemo-refractory metastatic non-small-cell lung cancer. Broad study findings and their caveats: The strongest predictors of response, as reported, were early dynamic changes in blood T cell clones along with a rise in serum interferon-beta after radiation. After treatment with radiotherapy and ipilimumab, TCR clones that came from tumors expanded in the peripheral blood.

This clone turned up a few times. This clone's antigen is unknown. No quality values exist for individual bases; no much larger clone is one base distant. Libraries were made using the immunoSEQ multiplex PCR assay. TCRdb provides this immuneACCESS table in a form limited to in-frame rearrangements. Some clones are lacking; in checked studies, under half of them reflect an unresolved V gene, and why the rest are absent is not known. This sample holds 40,000 to 45,000 clones; approximately 68% were observed only once. The ten largest clones take up just over 9.5% of the sample. This receptor was taken from a human donor with non-small cell lung cancer who had stable disease on radiotherapy plus ipilimumab. The sequences come from peripheral blood, collected from a patient treated with radiotherapy plus ipilimumab.

The CDR3 region reads CASSTTGDTEAFF. In nucleotides, the sequence is TGCGCCAGCAGCACGACAGGGGACACTGAAGCTTTCTTT. Recombination joined TRBV5-1 with TRBJ1-1; 8 nucleotides in the junction match TRBD1. Sequences SGHRS (CDR1) and YFSETQ (CDR2) are obtained from the germline V gene. V is cut back by 4 bases and J by 3 bases, with 2 bases in the junction unmatched. The CDR3 contains 13 residues, cysteine and phenylalanine counted. Only CDR3 DNA remains: 39 bases, in frame from the first base.